The TCR beta chain described here comes from a study of blood T cell repertoires in COVID-19. Seattle patient enrollment occurred during active infection, with longitudinal follow-up thereafter. J lost 4 bases, V lost 1 base, and 12 bases had no gene match. The germline V gene encodes CDR1 SGHTA and CDR2 FQGNSA. The CDR3 spans 17 residues. The data were produced by immunoSEQ multiplex PCR, yet TCRdb's version contains in-frame clones alone and is incomplete. The sample lists under 15,000 clones, more than 65% seen once, with 6% to 7.5% in the top ten. This clonotype originated in a man aged 60 to 69 with COVID-19, enrolled during active disease. Sequences were obtained from peripheral blood. The rearrangement links TRBV7-2 to TRBJ2-5; the match to TRBD2 covers 7 bases. The CDR3 loop is CASSLERGREVPETQYF. DNA for the CDR3: TGTGCCAGCAGCTTAGAGCGCGGGAGAGAGGTCCCAGAGACCCAGTACTTC.